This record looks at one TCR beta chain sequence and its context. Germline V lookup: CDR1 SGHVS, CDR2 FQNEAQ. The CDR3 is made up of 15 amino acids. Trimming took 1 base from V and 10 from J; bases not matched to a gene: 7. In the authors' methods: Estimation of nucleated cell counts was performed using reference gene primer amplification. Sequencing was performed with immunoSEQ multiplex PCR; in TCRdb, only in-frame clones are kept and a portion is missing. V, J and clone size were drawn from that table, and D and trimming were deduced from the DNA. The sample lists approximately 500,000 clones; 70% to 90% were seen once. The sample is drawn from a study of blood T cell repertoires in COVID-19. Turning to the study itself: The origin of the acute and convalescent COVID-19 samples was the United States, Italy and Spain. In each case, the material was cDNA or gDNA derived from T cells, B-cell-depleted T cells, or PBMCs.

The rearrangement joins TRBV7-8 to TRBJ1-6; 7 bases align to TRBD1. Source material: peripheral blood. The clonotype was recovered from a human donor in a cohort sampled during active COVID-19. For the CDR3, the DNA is TGTGCCAGCAGCTTAGATCAGGGGGTGCGCTCACCCCTCCACTTT. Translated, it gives CASSLDQGVRSPLHF.